This T cell receptor (beta chain) was identified during a study of T cell responses to AZD1222 COVID-19 vaccine. Remarks on this clone: The antigen is unknown.

Profiling relied on immunoSEQ multiplex PCR, and the TCRdb table lists in-frame clones only, not all of them. Of roughly 120,000 clones listed, 86% were seen once; the top ten hold less than 15%. The CDR3 spans 12 residues. Germline loops: CDR1 MNHEY, CDR2 SVGAGI. V was cut by 6 bases and J by 4 bases, with 7 bases left in between. Study-wide findings and caveats: Sampling that yielded the repertoires occurred only after the peak T cell response. Dominant at 160-218 and 743-854, vaccine-associated CD4 TCRs also spanned spike. Most donors were white British, females outnumbered males, and clonal diversity was possibly underestimated. Spike-specific TCR breadth and depth both grew after two AZD1222 doses.

The chain recombines TRBV6-5 with TRBJ1-3, with D perhaps TRBD1 (6 bases). Sequencing was performed on peripheral blood, taken on day 0 of AZD1222 vaccination. The TCR originated in an adult in good health. CDR3 region: CASRTGGNTIYF. The CDR3 DNA reads as TGTGCCAGCAGGACAGGCGGAAACACCATATATTTT.